The 26 T cell receptor beta chains presented below share a single source sample, sequenced in a study of shared clonotypes between healthy human individuals. Clones were read by immunoSEQ multiplex PCR, and TCRdb kept only the in-frame ones, dropping some. The table has more than 2,000,000 clones, approximately 95% seen once. The sequencing input was naive CD4+ T cells from PBMCs. The subset is: CD45RA+ positively selected. The receptors were sampled from a man between 18 and 29 years old in good health. Some clones in this sample may be carry-over from other donors' samples.

The V gene is TRBV27, the J gene TRBJ1-1; 12 bases line up with TRBD1. J lost 5 bases, V lost 6 bases, and 7 bases had no gene match. Per the germline V gene, CDR1 is MNHEY and CDR2 is SMNVEV (reference sequence). This CDR3 has 15 residues. The CDR3 is CASRGTGGERTEAFF. CDR3 nucleotides: TGTGCCAGCAGAGGGACAGGGGGCGAGAGGACTGAAGCTTTCTTT.

This chain joins TRBV29-1 and TRBJ2-3; the D gene could be TRBD1 or TRBD2 (5 bases each). The CDR3 runs 14 residues. Trimming stripped 4 bases from V and 4 bases from J, with 15 bases between. The germline V gene encodes CDR1 SQVTM and CDR2 ANQGSEA. CDR3 protein: CSVGSSGTSDTQYF. CDR3 DNA sequence: TGCAGCGTTGGATCCTCCGGGACGTCAGATACGCAGTATTTT.

This clone appeared a single time. The chain uses TRBV29-1 and TRBJ1-1; D not resolved. Germline assignment: CDR1 SQVTM and CDR2 ANQGSEA. CDR3 length: 15 residues. V shed 3 bases and J shed 0 bases, with 14 bases lying between them. Here the CDR3 DNA reads TGCAGCGTTGAGGCGGCCCAATTCATGAACACTGAAGCTTTCTTT. Amino acids: CSVEAAQFMNTEAFF.

For this clone: The sample contains more than one DNA sequence encoding this CDR3. The chain combines TRBV9 with TRBJ1-1, with D uncertain. This CDR3 spans 14 amino acids. With 0 bases removed from V and 0 bases from J, the gap between germline ends came to 6 bases. CDR1 and CDR2 from the germline V gene are SGDLS and YYNGEE. The CDR3 protein is CASSVGRMNTEAFF. The CDR3 DNA follows: TGTGCCAGCAGCGTAGGACGGATGAACACTGAAGCTTTCTTT.

This chain links TRBV28 with TRBJ2-7; TRBD1 agrees at 9 bases. There are 15 residues in the CDR3. Germline loops: CDR1 MDHEN, CDR2 SYDVKM. The J segment lost 9 bases and the V segment lost 2 bases, leaving 11 bases of the junction unmatched. The CDR3 is CASSLLSGQGGAQYF. CDR3 coding DNA: TGTGCCAGCAGTTTACTCTCGGGACAGGGTGGTGCGCAGTACTTC.

The chain carries TRBV2 and TRBJ2-7, with 9 bases identical to TRBD2. CDR3 length equals 14 residues. Per germline, CDR1 SNHLY and CDR2 FYNNEI. The J segment lost 6 bases and the V segment lost 5 bases, leaving 8 bases of the junction unmatched. CDR3 coding DNA: TGTGCCAGCAGTTATTTAGCGGGAGAGGGCGAGCAGTACTTC. This translates into CASSYLAGEGEQYF.

V is TRBV4-1 and J is TRBJ1-2; D remains ambiguous. Between the trimmed V and J ends, which lost 4 bases and 8 bases, there was a span of 11 bases. This CDR3 is built from 12 residues. Germline V lookup: CDR1 MGHRA, CDR2 YSYEKL. The CDR3 DNA is TGCGCCAGCAGCCCCCTAGGTGTGGGCTACACCTTC. It translates to CASSPLGVGYTF.

This chain joins TRBV5-1 and TRBJ2-7; 8 bases fit TRBD1. Germline V lookup: CDR1 SGHRS, CDR2 YFSETQ. This CDR3 contains 15 residues. V was clipped by 4 bases and J by 0 bases; unmatched bases: 6. The CDR3 reads CASSTGTGRSYEQYF. As DNA, the CDR3 is TGCGCCAGCAGCACTGGGACAGGCCGCTCCTACGAGCAGTACTTC.

This rearrangement joins TRBV6-6 to TRBJ2-5, with 10 positions matching TRBD1. The J call may be faulty, since TRBJ2-7 better matches the DNA end. CDR1 is MNHNY and CDR2 is SVGAGI in the germline V gene (reference sequence). This CDR3 contains 14 residues. Written as DNA, the CDR3 is TGTGCCAGCAGAAAGGGACAGGGGATCCACGAGCAGTACTTC. Protein sequence: CASRKGQGIHEQYF.

The gene calls are TRBV16 and TRBJ2-2; the match to TRBD2 covers 8 bases. CDR1 is KGHSY and CDR2 is FQNENV in the germline V gene. The junction had 6 bases not matched to a gene; V was cut back by 2 bases and J by 1 base. The CDR3 is 17 amino acids. CDR3 loop: CASSQTLTSGNTGELFF. In DNA, the CDR3 is TGTGCCAGCAGCCAAACATTAACTAGCGGGAACACCGGGGAGCTGTTTTTT.

In the case of this clone: The same CDR3 also results from other DNA sequences found in this sample. The rearrangement links TRBV5-1 to TRBJ2-5; D is undetermined. The CDR3 is 14 residues long. V was pared by 0 bases and J by 2 bases, with 8 bases between. Germline CDR1 is SGHRS and CDR2 is YFSETQ. The CDR3 DNA is TGCGCCAGCAGCTTGGAAGGTCTACAAGAGACCCAGTACTTC. This sequence encodes CASSLEGLQETQYF.

The rearrangement links TRBV5-1 to TRBJ2-2, with D perhaps TRBD1 or TRBD2 (6 bases each). Trimming took off 6 bases at V and 6 bases at J, with 15 bases between the two ends. The CDR3 extends over 14 amino acids. The V gene's germline CDR1 is SGHRS and CDR2 YFSETQ. Here the CDR3 reads CASTRGRVAGELFF. The CDR3 region has the DNA TGCGCCAGCACCCGGGGGCGGGTTGCCGGGGAGCTGTTTTTT. Using reference TRBV5-1 and TRBJ2-2 for the parts outside the CDR3, the full variable domain is KAGVTQTPRYLIKTRGQQVTLSCSPISGHRSVSWYQQTPGQGLQFLFEYFSETQRNKGNFPGRFSGRQFSNSRSEMNVSTLELGDSALYLCASTRGRVAGELFFGEGSRLTVL.

This chain links TRBV12-5 with TRBJ2-7; D gene uncertain. V lost 6 bases, J lost 3 bases, and 12 bases lay in between. The CDR3 is 13 amino acids. Looked up from germline, CDR1 is LGHNT and CDR2 is FRNRAP. As DNA, the CDR3 is TGTGCTAGTGGACCCGGCCAGAACTACGAGCAGTACTTC. Translated: CASGPGQNYEQYF.

The V call is TRBV28, the J call TRBJ2-2; 7 bases match TRBD2. The CDR3 is made up of 15 amino acids. The germline V gene has CDR1 MDHEN and CDR2 SYDVKM. J lost 8 bases, V lost 3 bases, and 9 bases had no gene match. CDR3 loop: CASSFHGAGEGELFF. CDR3 bases: TGTGCCAGCAGTTTCCACGGGGCGGGAGAAGGGGAGCTGTTTTTT. The full variable domain, with the rest looked up from reference TRBV28 and TRBJ2-2, is DVKVTQSSRYLVKRTGEKVFLECVQDMDHENMFWYRQDPGLGLRLIYFSYDVKMKEKGDIPEGYSVSREKKERFSLILESASTNQTSMYLCASSFHGAGEGELFFGEGSRLTVL.

The chain couples TRBV28 to TRBJ2-1, with D perhaps assigned TRBD1 or TRBD2 (5 bases each). The CDR3 extends over 15 amino acids. Germline V gene sequence: CDR1 MDHEN, CDR2 SYDVKM. Trimming took 3 bases from V and 7 from J, leaving 16 bases between them. CDR3 DNA sequence: TGTGCCAGCAGTTTCGTCGGGACGGAGAGTAATGAGCAGTTCTTC. It translates to CASSFVGTESNEQFF.

The CDR3 DNA reads as TGTGCCAGCAGCTTGCCGGGACTAGGAAAAGAGACCCAGTACTTC. Translating it yields CASSLPGLGKETQYF. The rearrangement links TRBV5-4 to TRBJ2-5; 8 positions match TRBD2. The V gene's germline CDR1 is SGHNT and CDR2 YYREEE (reference sequence). There are 15 residues in the CDR3. V lost 1 base to trimming and J lost 3 bases; unmatched junction nucleotides: 5.

This chain connects TRBV10-3 to TRBJ2-7, with 7 positions matching TRBD1. J was trimmed by 0 bases and V by 4 bases; bases with no gene match: 6. Germline V gene lookup returns CDR1 ENHRY and CDR2 SYGVKD. CDR3 length: 15 amino acids. The CDR3 loop is CAISVGGEGSYEQYF. CDR3 in DNA: TGTGCCATCAGTGTAGGGGGCGAGGGCTCCTACGAGCAGTACTTC.

CDR3 residues: CASSLGHSGGAEAFF. The CDR3 DNA reads TGTGCCAGCAGCTTAGGGCACTCAGGGGGTGCGGAAGCTTTCTTT. The chain couples TRBV7-3 to TRBJ1-1; 7 bases agree with TRBD1. From germline, CDR1 is SGHTA and CDR2 FQGTGA. J lost 8 bases, V lost 2 bases, and 11 bases had no gene match. This CDR3 is built from 15 residues.

The gene calls are TRBV5-1 and TRBJ1-4, with TRBD1 matching over 9 bases. The CDR3 is 15 residues long. Germline values: CDR1 SGHRS, CDR2 YFSETQ. With 0 bases clipped from V and 15 bases from J, the junction kept 12 bases outside the gene matches. CDR3 DNA: TGCGCCAGCAGCTTGGTCCCGGGACAGGGCGGGTCGGTGTTTTTT. Translating gives CASSLVPGQGGSVFF. The variable domain in full, with the rest retrieved from reference TRBV5-1 and TRBJ1-4, is KAGVTQTPRYLIKTRGQQVTLSCSPISGHRSVSWYQQTPGQGLQFLFEYFSETQRNKGNFPGRFSGRQFSNSRSEMNVSTLELGDSALYLCASSLVPGQGGSVFFGSGTQLSVL.

The V gene is TRBV11-2, the J gene TRBJ2-5; a possible D gene is TRBD1 (5 bases). CDR3 length equals 14 residues. V lost 0 bases, J lost 4 bases, and 9 bases lay in between. Germline-derived CDR1 and CDR2 are SGHAT and FQNNGV. Here the CDR3 reads CASSLDVGRETQYF. CDR3 DNA sequence: TGTGCCAGCAGCTTAGATGTGGGGCGAGAGACCCAGTACTTC. Using reference TRBV11-2 and TRBJ2-5 for the parts outside the CDR3, the full variable domain is EAGVAQSPRYKIIEKRQSVAFWCNPISGHATLYWYQQILGQGPKLLIQFQNNGVVDDSQLPKDRFSAERLKGVDSTLKIQPAKLEDSAVYLCASSLDVGRETQYFGPGTRLLVL.

This rearrangement joins TRBV18 to TRBJ2-3, with 7 bases matching TRBD2. Trimming cost V 3 bases and J 8 bases; bases outside gene matches: 2. The CDR3 is 12 amino acids. CDR1 KGHSH and CDR2 LQKENI come from the germline V gene. The CDR3 coding sequence is TGTGCCAGCTCACCTACGGGAGGTACGCAGTATTTT. Amino acids: CASSPTGGTQYF.

This chain links TRBV7-6 with TRBJ2-2, with D perhaps given as TRBD1 or TRBD2 (6 bases each). CDR1 is SGHVS and CDR2 is FNYEAQ in the germline V gene. V lost 1 base, J lost 4 bases, and 10 bases lay in between. This CDR3 region has 15 residues. CDR3 in amino acids: CASSLGGAGTGELFF. In DNA form, the CDR3 reads TGTGCCAGCAGCTTAGGGGGGGCCGGCACCGGGGAGCTGTTTTTT.

This clone was seen just once. The gene calls are TRBV18 and TRBJ2-7; possible D gene TRBD2, 6 bases. CDR1 is KGHSH, CDR2 LQKENI, per germline. The CDR3 runs to 13 residues. V lost 3 bases and J 6 bases, leaving 12 bases between the germline ends. CDR3 DNA sequence: TGTGCCAGCTCACCCCGGGACTCCCGCGAGCAGTACTTC. It codes for CASSPRDSREQYF.

Turning to this clone: Other DNA sequences in the sample encode the same CDR3. This sequence joins TRBV7-3 and TRBJ2-3, with 10 positions matching TRBD2. Germline values: CDR1 SGHTA, CDR2 FQGTGA. This CDR3 region has 15 residues. V lost 2 bases, J lost 4 bases, and 3 bases stayed unmatched. The CDR3 here is CASSLLAGVADTQYF. The CDR3 nucleotides are TGTGCCAGCAGCTTACTAGCGGGAGTGGCAGATACGCAGTATTTT.

The chain couples TRBV10-3 to TRBJ2-3; the D is unclear. The CDR3 is 20 residues long. Trimming cost V 0 bases and J 3 bases, with 25 bases left between them. Germline V gene lookup returns CDR1 ENHRY and CDR2 SYGVKD. CDR3 DNA: TGTGCCATCAGTGAGTCGTCAGTCCTCGCTCTGCCCCAAGGTACAGATACGCAGTATTTT. This translates into CAISESSVLALPQGTDTQYF.

V gene TRBV19 combines with J gene TRBJ1-4; D might be TRBD1 (5 bases). Germline lookup yields CDR1 LNHDA and CDR2 SQIVND (reference sequence). Trimming stripped 4 bases from V and 3 bases from J, with 9 bases between. The CDR3 spans 14 residues. The DNA for the CDR3 is TGTGCCAGTAGTAGGGGCGCTCCTAATGAAAAACTGTTTTTT. This sequence encodes CASSRGAPNEKLFF.